This entry lists 21 T cell receptor beta chains sequenced from one sample in a study of CD8+CD57+ T cells in acquired aplastic anemia. Genomic DNA templated the TCR beta VDJ and CDR3 profiling. One entry per CDR3 protein, called by TCRdb with MiXCR from the reads. Of about 160,000 distinct CDR3 sequences in the sample, around 50% were seen once. Sequenced patients had shown CD8+CD57+ cell expansion by flow cytometry. The sample taken for sequencing was sorted CD4+, CD8+, or CD8+CD57+ T cells (not recorded which) from PBMCs. Receptor source: a human donor with aplastic anemia.

Many counts were recorded for this clonotype. The chain joins TRBV7-2 to TRBJ2-5, with D unclear. The CDR3 is 15 residues long. Germline V gene lookup returns CDR1 SGHTA and CDR2 FQGNSA. V was pared by 1 base and J by 2 bases, with 11 bases between. CDR3 nucleotide sequence: TGTGCCAGCAGCTTAGGAATGGGGTATCAAGAGACCCAGTACTTC. This encodes CASSLGMGYQETQYF. Variable domain in full (rest from reference TRBV7-2 and TRBJ2-5): GAGVSQSPSNKVTEKGKDVELRCDPISGHTALYWYRQSLGQGLEFLIYFQGNSAPDKSGLPSDRFSAERTGGSVSTLTIQRTQQEDSAVYLCASSLGMGYQETQYFGPGTRLLVL.

A remark on this clonotype: A clone one base away is much larger, so this may be a read error. The chain is built from TRBV4-1 and TRBJ1-3; no clear D. This CDR3 contains 15 residues. CDR1 is MGHRA and CDR2 is YSYEKL in the germline V gene. The CDR3 sequence: CAGSQDGYDGNTIYF. The CDR3 nucleotides are TGCGCCGGCAGCCAAGATGGGTACGATGGAAACACCATATATTTT.

This chain connects TRBV5-1 to TRBJ2-2, with 8 bases lining up with TRBD1. Germline-derived CDR1 and CDR2 are SGHRS and YFSETQ. The V gene end was trimmed by 4 bases and the J gene end by 10 bases; junction bases not matched to a gene: 6. The length of the CDR3 is 13 residues. CDR3 residues: CASSGQGREELFF. Here the CDR3 DNA reads TGCGCCAGCAGCGGACAGGGACGCGAGGAGCTGTTTTTT.

The chain joins TRBV7-8 to TRBJ2-7; D is uncertain. There are 14 residues in the CDR3. The germline V gene encodes CDR1 SGHVS and CDR2 FQNEAQ. The V end was cut by 3 bases, the J end by 3 bases, with 12 bases between. CDR3 nucleotides: TGTGCCAGCAGCTTTGACAAAGTGCGCTACGAGCAGTACTTC. Residues: CASSFDKVRYEQYF.

The count of this clonotype is one. This chain connects TRBV10-3 to TRBJ1-1; D call uncertain. CDR3 length: 14 amino acids. CDR1 ENHRY and CDR2 SYGVKD come from the germline V gene. V was shortened by 3 bases and J by 1 base, with 9 bases between the two germline ends. As DNA, the CDR3 is TGTGCCATCAGTGATGGACGAGAGAACACTGAAGCTTTCTTT. It specifies CAISDGRENTEAFF.

This clonotype has ten or more counts. The chain combines TRBV14 with TRBJ2-6; D may be TRBD1 (6 bases). The V gene lost 1 base and the J gene lost 3 bases, with 10 bases spanning the gap. Per germline, CDR1 SGHDN and CDR2 FVKESK. The CDR3 contains 16 residues. CDR3 bases: TGTGCCAGCAGCCAAGTCTGGGGGCGTGGGGCCAACGTCCTGACTTTC. As protein: CASSQVWGRGANVLTF.

As regards this clonotype: Possible read error: a much larger clone is one base away. J is TRBJ2-1 and V is TRBV14; D unclear. There are 18 residues in the CDR3. Germline V gene data show CDR1 as SGHDN and CDR2 as FVKESK. CDR3 sequence: CASSQESLGATIYNEQSF. DNA of the CDR3: TGTGCCAGCAGCCAAGAGTCTCTGGGTGCTACCATCTACAATGAGCAGTCCTTC.

The chain employs TRBV29-1 and TRBJ2-7, with 11 positions matching TRBD1. Germline V gene lookup returns CDR1 SQVTM and CDR2 ANQGSEA. The junction had 3 bases not matched to a gene; V was cut back by 7 bases and J by 4 bases. CDR3 length: 12 amino acids. CDR3 coding DNA: TGCAGCGAAGGACAGGGGGCGTACGAGCAGTACTTC. Its protein product is CSEGQGAYEQYF.

This clonotype was found many times. The genes are TRBV6-1 and TRBJ2-7; 7 positions match TRBD1. Germline V CDR1 and CDR2: MNHNS, SASEGT. The CDR3 spans 13 residues. Trimming at V came to 6 bases and at J to 7 bases, leaving 9 bases not matched to a gene. DNA for the CDR3: TGTGCCAGCAGCCTCGGGACAGCTAGAGAGCAGTACTTC. Protein sequence: CASSLGTAREQYF.

V usage is TRBV2 and J usage is TRBJ1-5; TRBD1 agrees at 7 bases. Germline V gene data show CDR1 as SNHLY and CDR2 as FYNNEI. This CDR3 spans 14 amino acids. With V trimmed by 3 bases and J by 6 bases, 5 bases remained unmatched. CDR3 bases: TGTGCCAGCAGTGAGCTGACAGGGAGTCAGCCCCAGCATTTT. This codes for CASSELTGSQPQHF.

Here the CDR3 reads CATSDFRGPFHEQYF. The CDR3 DNA is TGTGCCACCAGTGATTTTAGGGGTCCTTTCCACGAGCAGTACTTC. The V gene is TRBV24-1, the J gene TRBJ2-7; a possible D gene is TRBD1 (5 bases). Germline V lookup: CDR1 KGHDR, CDR2 SFDVKD. V was trimmed by 1 base and J by 5 bases, leaving 14 bases between them. CDR3 length: 15 amino acids.

The V call is TRBV12-5, the J call TRBJ1-1; D is uncertain. Germline assignment: CDR1 LGHNT and CDR2 FRNRAP. CDR3 size: 14 residues. The V end lost 2 bases, the J end lost 11 bases, and 18 bases lay between the germline ends. For the CDR3, the DNA is TGTGCTAGTGGTTTGAAATACCCAGAGATTGGGGCTTTCTTT. Amino acids: CASGLKYPEIGAFF.

Ten or more counts support this clonotype. The J gene is TRBJ1-2, the V gene TRBV7-9; TRBD1 is a possible D gene (6 bases). From germline, CDR1 is SEHNR and CDR2 FQNEAQ (reference sequence). Trimming shortened V by 2 bases and J by 6 bases, and 13 bases separated the two germline ends. CDR3 size: 14 residues. The CDR3 DNA reads TGTGCCAGCAGCTTAAACAGGGAGGGCCATGGCTACACCTTC. Its protein product is CASSLNREGHGYTF.

V gene TRBV5-8 combines with J gene TRBJ2-1, with D perhaps TRBD1 or TRBD2 (5 bases each). The CDR3 is 14 residues long. V lost 6 bases, J lost 8 bases, and 18 bases lay in between. The germline gives CDR1 SGHTS, CDR2 YDEGEE. Here the CDR3 DNA reads TGTGCCAGCACCCTTGGGGGAGTAGACGATGAGCAGTTCTTC. It encodes CASTLGGVDDEQFF.

Turning to this clonotype: One junction end does not reproduce the germline sequence, and a read error may be involved. The V and J genes are TRBV25-1 and TRBJ2-7; D perhaps matches TRBD1 (5 bases). Germline V gene data show CDR1 as MGHDK and CDR2 as SYGVNS. The CDR3 consists of 13 residues. This chain's CDR3 is CASSADKGYERYF. Written as DNA, the CDR3 is TGTGCCAGCAGCGCGGACAAGGGCTACGAGCGGTACTTC.

This clonotype was observed at least ten times. The gene calls are TRBV30 and TRBJ1-1; D call uncertain. In germline, CDR1 is GTSNPN, CDR2 SVGIG (reference sequence). The CDR3 totals 12 residues. Trimming took off 4 bases at V and 3 bases at J, with 9 bases between the two ends. CDR3 bases: TGTGCCTGGACAGGACCGTACACTGAAGCTTTCTTT. Protein product: CAWTGPYTEAFF.

V gene TRBV28 combines with J gene TRBJ2-7; no clear D. Germline CDR1 and CDR2: MDHEN and SYDVKM. Trimming left V 3 bases short and J 5 bases short, with 2 bases between. The CDR3 has 10 residues. In DNA, the CDR3 is TGTGCCAGCAGTTTCCACGAGCAGTACTTC. It is translated as CASSFHEQYF.

V gene TRBV5-1 combines with J gene TRBJ2-2; a possible D gene is TRBD2 (6 bases). This CDR3 has 14 residues. Germline values: CDR1 SGHRS, CDR2 YFSETQ. V was pared by 3 bases and J by 1 base, with 7 bases between. CDR3 coding DNA: TGCGCCAGCAGCTGGGGGGTGAACACCGGGGAGCTGTTTTTT. Residues: CASSWGVNTGELFF.

This clonotype was seen only a few times. The chain combines TRBV10-3 with TRBJ1-6, with D perhaps matching TRBD1 (6 bases). The CDR3 is 15 residues long. Germline-derived CDR1 and CDR2 are ENHRY and SYGVKD. The V end lost 0 bases, the J end lost 8 bases, and 11 bases lay between the germline ends. CDR3 sequence: CAISESGGQDSPLHF. The CDR3 DNA reads TGTGCCATCAGTGAGTCGGGGGGGCAGGATTCACCCCTCCACTTT.

Of note for this clonotype: At one of its ends the junction is not consistent with the germline gene, which may arise from a read error. The V gene is TRBV5-8, the J gene TRBJ2-5; a possible D gene is TRBD1 (6 bases). This CDR3 has 15 amino acids. CDR1 is SGHTS, CDR2 YDEGEE, per germline. CDR3 nucleotide sequence: TGTGCCATCAGCTTATGTCTAGGACAGCAAGAGACCCAGTACTTC. Amino acid sequence: CAISLCLGQQETQYF.

This clonotype was seen many times. The J gene is TRBJ2-7, the V gene TRBV6-5; either TRBD1 or TRBD2 may fit D (6 bases each). The CDR3 totals 11 residues. CDR1 and CDR2 (germline): MNHEY, SVGAGI. V lost 2 bases and J lost 9, with 8 bases in between. The CDR3 reads CASSYEGGQYF. CDR3 DNA: TGTGCCAGCAGTTACGAGGGGGGGCAGTACTTC.